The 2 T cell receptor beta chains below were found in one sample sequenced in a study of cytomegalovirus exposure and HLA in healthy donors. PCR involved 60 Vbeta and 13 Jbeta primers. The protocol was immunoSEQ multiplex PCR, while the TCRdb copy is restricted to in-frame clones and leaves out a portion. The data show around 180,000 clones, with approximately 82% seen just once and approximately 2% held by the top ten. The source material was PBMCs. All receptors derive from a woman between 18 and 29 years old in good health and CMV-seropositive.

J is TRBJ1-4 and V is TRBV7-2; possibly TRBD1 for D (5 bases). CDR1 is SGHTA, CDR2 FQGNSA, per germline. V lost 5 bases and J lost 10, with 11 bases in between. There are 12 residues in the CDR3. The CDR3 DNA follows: TGTGCCAGCAGCATCGACACAGGAAAACTGTTTTTT. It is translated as CASSIDTGKLFF.

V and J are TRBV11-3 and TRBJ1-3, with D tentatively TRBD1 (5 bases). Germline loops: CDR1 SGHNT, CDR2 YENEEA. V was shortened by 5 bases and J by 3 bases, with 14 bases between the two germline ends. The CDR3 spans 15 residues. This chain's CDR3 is CASSERAGFGNTIYF. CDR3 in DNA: TGTGCCAGCAGCGAACGGGCAGGGTTTGGAAACACCATATATTTT.